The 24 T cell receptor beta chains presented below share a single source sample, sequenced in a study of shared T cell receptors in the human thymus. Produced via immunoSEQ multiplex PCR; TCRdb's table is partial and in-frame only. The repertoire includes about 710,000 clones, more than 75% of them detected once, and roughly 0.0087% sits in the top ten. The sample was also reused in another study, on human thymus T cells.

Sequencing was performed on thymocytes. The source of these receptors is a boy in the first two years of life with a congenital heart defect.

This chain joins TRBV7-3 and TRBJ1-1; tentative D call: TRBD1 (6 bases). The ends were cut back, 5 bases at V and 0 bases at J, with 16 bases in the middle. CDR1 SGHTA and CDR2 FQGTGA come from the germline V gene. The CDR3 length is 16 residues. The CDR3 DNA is TGTGCCAGCAGCCTAGAGGACAGAGGGGTGAACACTGAAGCTTTCTTT. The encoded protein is CASSLEDRGVNTEAFF.

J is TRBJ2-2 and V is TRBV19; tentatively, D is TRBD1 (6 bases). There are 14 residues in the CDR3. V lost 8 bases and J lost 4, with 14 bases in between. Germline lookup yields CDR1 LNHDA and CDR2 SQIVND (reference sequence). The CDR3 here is CASLRGRGTGELFF. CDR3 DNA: TGTGCCAGTCTCAGGGGCAGGGGCACCGGGGAGCTGTTTTTT.

Written as DNA, the CDR3 is TGTGCCAGTAGTGTTACCCAGGAGGGCAAAGTCCCAGATACGCAGTATTTT. Translation: CASSVTQEGKVPDTQYF. The chain is built from TRBV19 and TRBJ2-3; TRBD2 might be the D (6 bases). V lost 5 bases and J lost 4, with 22 bases in between. Per germline, CDR1 LNHDA and CDR2 SQIVND (reference sequence). The CDR3 is 17 residues long. The entire variable domain, with the rest obtained from reference TRBV19 and TRBJ2-3, is as follows: DGGITQSPKYLFRKEGQNVTLSCEQNLNHDAMYWYRQDPGQGLRLIYYSQIVNDFQKGDIAEGYSVSREKKESFPLTVTSAQKNPTAFYLCASSVTQEGKVPDTQYFGPGTRLTVL.

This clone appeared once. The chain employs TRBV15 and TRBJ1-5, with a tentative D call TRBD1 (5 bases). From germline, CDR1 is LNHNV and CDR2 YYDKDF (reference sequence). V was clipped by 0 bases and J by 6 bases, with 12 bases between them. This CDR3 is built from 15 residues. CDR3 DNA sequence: TGTGCCACCAGCAGAGAGCAGGGAAGAGGTCAGCCCCAGCATTTT. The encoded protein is CATSREQGRGQPQHF.

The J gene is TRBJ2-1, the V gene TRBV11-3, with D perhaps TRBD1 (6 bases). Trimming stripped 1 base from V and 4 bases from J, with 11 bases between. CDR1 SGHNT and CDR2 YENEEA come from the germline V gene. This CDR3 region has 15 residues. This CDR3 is CASSLGGTPYNEQFF. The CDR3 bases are TGTGCCAGCAGCTTAGGAGGGACACCTTACAATGAGCAGTTCTTC.

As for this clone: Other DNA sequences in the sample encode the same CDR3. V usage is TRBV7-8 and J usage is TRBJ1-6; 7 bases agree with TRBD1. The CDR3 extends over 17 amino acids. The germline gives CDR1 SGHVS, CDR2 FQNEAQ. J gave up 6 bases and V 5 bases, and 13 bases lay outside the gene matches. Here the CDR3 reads CASSPREGASINSPLHF. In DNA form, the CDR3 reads TGTGCCAGCAGCCCACGAGAGGGGGCCTCGATTAATTCACCCCTCCACTTT.

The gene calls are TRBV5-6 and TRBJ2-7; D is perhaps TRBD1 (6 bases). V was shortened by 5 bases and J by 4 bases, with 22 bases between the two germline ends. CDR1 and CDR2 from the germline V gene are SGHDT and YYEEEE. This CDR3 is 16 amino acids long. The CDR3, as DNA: TGTGCCAGCAGGCCGAACCACGGTCAGGGGCCGTACGAGCAGTACTTC. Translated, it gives CASRPNHGQGPYEQYF.

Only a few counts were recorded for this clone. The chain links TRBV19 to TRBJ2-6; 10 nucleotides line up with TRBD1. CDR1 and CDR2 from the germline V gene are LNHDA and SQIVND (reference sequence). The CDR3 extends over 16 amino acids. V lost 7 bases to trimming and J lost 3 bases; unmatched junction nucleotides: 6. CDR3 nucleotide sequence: TGTGCCAGTACTTCGACAGGGGGCAGTGGGGCCAACGTCCTGACTTTC. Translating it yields CASTSTGGSGANVLTF.

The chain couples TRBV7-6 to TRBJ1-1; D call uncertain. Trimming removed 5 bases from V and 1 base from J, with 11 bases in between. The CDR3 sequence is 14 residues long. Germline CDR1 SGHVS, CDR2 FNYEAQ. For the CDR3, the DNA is TGTGCCAGCAGCCAAACTCGGGAGAACACTGAAGCTTTCTTT. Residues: CASSQTRENTEAFF.

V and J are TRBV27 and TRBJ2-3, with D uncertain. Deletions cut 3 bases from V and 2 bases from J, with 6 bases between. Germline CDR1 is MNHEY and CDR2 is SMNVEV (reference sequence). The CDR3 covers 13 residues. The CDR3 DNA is TGTGCCAGCAGTTTTTCCCACACAGATACGCAGTATTTT. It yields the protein CASSFSHTDTQYF.

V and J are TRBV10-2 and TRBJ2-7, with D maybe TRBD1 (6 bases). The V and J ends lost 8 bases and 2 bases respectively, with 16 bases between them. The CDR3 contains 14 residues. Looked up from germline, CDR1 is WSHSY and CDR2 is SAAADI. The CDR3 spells CASCLGQVTYEQYF. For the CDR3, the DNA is TGCGCCAGCTGCTTGGGACAAGTTACCTACGAGCAGTACTTC.

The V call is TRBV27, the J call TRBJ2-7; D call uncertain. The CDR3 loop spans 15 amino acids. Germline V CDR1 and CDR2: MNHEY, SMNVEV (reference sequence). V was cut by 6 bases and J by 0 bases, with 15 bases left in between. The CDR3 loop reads CASRPQVFTSYEQYF. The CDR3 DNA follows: TGTGCCAGCAGGCCCCAGGTGTTCACCTCCTACGAGCAGTACTTC.

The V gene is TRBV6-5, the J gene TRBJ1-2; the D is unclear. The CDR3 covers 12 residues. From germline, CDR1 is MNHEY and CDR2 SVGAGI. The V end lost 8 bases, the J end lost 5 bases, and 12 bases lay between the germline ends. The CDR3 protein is CASWAMFYGYTF. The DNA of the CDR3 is TGTGCCAGCTGGGCCATGTTTTATGGCTACACCTTC.

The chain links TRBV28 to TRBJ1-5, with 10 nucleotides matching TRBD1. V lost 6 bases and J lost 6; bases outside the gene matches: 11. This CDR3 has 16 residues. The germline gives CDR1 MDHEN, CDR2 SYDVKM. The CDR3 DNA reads TGTGCCAGCAGACAGCCGGGACAGGGGTTGGGTCAGCCCCAGCATTTT. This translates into CASRQPGQGLGQPQHF.

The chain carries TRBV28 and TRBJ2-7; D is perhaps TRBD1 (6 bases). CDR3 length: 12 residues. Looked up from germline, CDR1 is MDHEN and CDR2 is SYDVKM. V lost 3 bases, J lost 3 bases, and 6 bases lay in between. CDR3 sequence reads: CASSLDSYEQYF. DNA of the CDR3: TGTGCCAGCAGTTTGGACAGCTACGAGCAGTACTTC. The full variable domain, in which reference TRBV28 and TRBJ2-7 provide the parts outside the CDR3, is DVKVTQSSRYLVKRTGEKVFLECVQDMDHENMFWYRQDPGLGLRLIYFSYDVKMKEKGDIPEGYSVSREKKERFSLILESASTNQTSMYLCASSLDSYEQYFGPGTRLTVT.

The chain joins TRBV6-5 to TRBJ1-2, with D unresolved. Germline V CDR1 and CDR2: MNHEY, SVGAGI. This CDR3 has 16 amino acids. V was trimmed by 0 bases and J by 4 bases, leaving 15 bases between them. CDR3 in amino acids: CASSYSMGQDRYGYTF. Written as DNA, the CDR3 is TGTGCCAGCAGTTACTCGATGGGCCAGGATCGCTATGGCTACACCTTC.

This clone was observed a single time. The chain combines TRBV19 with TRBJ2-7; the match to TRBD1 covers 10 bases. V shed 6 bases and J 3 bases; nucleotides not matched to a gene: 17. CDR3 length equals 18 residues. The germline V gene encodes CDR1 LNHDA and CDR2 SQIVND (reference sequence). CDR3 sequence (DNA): TGTGCCAGTAGGAAGCGGTCGGAGACAGGGGGCGCGTACTACGAGCAGTACTTC. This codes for CASRKRSETGGAYYEQYF. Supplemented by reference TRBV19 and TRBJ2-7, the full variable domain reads DGGITQSPKYLFRKEGQNVTLSCEQNLNHDAMYWYRQDPGQGLRLIYYSQIVNDFQKGDIAEGYSVSREKKESFPLTVTSAQKNPTAFYLCASRKRSETGGAYYEQYFGPGTRLTVT.

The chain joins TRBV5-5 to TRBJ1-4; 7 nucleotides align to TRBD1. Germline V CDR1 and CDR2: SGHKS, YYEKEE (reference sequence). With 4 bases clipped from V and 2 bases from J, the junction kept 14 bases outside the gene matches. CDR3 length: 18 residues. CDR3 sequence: CASSLRQGRLGTNEKLFF. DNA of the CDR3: TGTGCCAGCAGCCTAAGACAGGGTCGCTTGGGGACTAATGAAAAACTGTTTTTT.

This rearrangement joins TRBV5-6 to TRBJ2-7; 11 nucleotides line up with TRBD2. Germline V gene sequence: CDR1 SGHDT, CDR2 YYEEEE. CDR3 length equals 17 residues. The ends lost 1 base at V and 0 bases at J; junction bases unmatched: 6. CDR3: CASSLRTSGFSSYEQYF. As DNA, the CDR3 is TGTGCCAGCAGCTTGCGGACTAGCGGGTTTAGCTCCTACGAGCAGTACTTC.

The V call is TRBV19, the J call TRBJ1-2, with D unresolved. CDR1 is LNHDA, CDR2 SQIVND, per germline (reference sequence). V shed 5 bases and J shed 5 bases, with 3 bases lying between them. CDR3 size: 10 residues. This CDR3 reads CASSSYGYTF. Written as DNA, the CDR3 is TGTGCCAGTAGTTCGTATGGCTACACCTTC.

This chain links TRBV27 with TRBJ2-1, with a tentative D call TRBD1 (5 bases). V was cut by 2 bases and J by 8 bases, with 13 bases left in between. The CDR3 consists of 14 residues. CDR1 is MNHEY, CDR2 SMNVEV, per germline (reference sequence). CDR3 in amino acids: CASSLQKTRDEQFF. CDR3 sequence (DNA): TGTGCCAGCAGTTTACAAAAAACCAGGGATGAGCAGTTCTTC.

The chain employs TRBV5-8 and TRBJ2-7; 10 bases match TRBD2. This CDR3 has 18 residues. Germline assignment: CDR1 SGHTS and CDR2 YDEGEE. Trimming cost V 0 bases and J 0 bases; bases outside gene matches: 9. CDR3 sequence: CASSLEREGSRSSYEQYF. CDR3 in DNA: TGTGCCAGCAGCTTGGAGCGGGAGGGAAGTCGGAGCTCCTACGAGCAGTACTTC. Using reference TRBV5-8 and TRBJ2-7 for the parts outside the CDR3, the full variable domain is EAGVTQSPTHLIKTRGQQATLRCSPISGHTSVYWYQQALGLGLQFLLWYDEGEERNRGNFPPRFSGRQFPNYSSELNVNALELEDSALYLCASSLEREGSRSSYEQYFGPGTRLTVT.

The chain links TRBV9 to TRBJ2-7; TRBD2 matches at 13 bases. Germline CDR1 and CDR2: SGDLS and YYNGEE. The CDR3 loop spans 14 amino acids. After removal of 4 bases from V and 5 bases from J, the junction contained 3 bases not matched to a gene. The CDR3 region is CASSLGLAGHEQYF. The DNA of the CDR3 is TGTGCCAGCAGCTTGGGACTAGCGGGACACGAGCAGTACTTC.

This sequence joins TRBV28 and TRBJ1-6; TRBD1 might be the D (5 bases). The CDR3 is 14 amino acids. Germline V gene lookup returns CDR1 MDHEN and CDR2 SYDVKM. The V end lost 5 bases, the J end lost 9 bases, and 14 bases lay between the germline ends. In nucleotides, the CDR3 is TGTGCCAGCAGTCCAAATGTCAGGGTTTCACCCCTCCACTTT. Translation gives CASSPNVRVSPLHF.